This passage covers 16 T cell receptor beta chains from one sample sequenced in a study of T cells in Graves' hyperthyroidism and ophthalmopathy (dated by TCRdb to about 2019). The protocol used for the library was multiplex PCR. The instrument given in TCRdb is Illumina HiSeq 2000. Amplification of TCR beta CDR3 regions was carried out from RNA transcripts. The first round of RT-PCR for the TCR CDR3 was performed with the HTBI primer set and the Qiagen OneStep RT-PCR kit. Clones were called with MiXCR by TCRdb after fastp trimmed the public reads at Q25, and only in-frame beta chains were retained. A single entry per CDR3 protein holds the most common genes and DNA from its merged rows. For this sample the table gives some 420,000 distinct CDR3 sequences, of which roughly an eighth were detected only once. Of the sample, 5% to 6% is held by the ten largest clones. The sample taken for sequencing was blood. The receptors were gathered from a woman aged 18-29 years with Graves' hyperthyroidism.

There are many counts of this clonotype. V is TRBV28 and J is TRBJ2-7; weak D call: TRBD1 (6 bases). Between the trimmed V and J ends, which lost 7 bases and 6 bases, there was a span of 16 bases. This CDR3 contains 13 residues. CDR1 and CDR2 (germline): MDHEN, SYDVKM. The CDR3 here is CASNPDSPFEQYF. DNA for the CDR3: TGTGCCAGCAACCCGGACAGCCCGTTCGAGCAGTACTTC.

This clonotype was observed a few times. The CDR3 here is CASSPREVTLLAKNIQYF. Here the CDR3 DNA reads TGCGCCAGCAGCCCCCGCGAGGTGACTTTATTAGCCAAAAACATTCAGTACTTC. The chain links TRBV4-1 to TRBJ2-4; D not resolved. The germline V gene encodes CDR1 MGHRA and CDR2 YSYEKL. This CDR3 is built from 18 residues. V was cut by 4 bases and J by 0 bases, with 19 bases left in between.

The V gene is TRBV10-3, the J gene TRBJ2-5; 11 bases fit TRBD2. The CDR3 loop spans 15 amino acids. J was trimmed by 5 bases and V by 6 bases; bases with no gene match: 8. Germline V gene lookup returns CDR1 ENHRY and CDR2 SYGVKD. Here the CDR3 reads CAISRTSGLQETQYF. DNA for the CDR3: TGTGCCATCAGCCGGACTAGCGGGCTACAGGAGACCCAGTACTTC.

In this sample, this clonotype turned up many times. This chain connects TRBV9 to TRBJ1-2; 7 bases agree with TRBD1. CDR3 length equals 15 residues. Germline lookup yields CDR1 SGDLS and CDR2 YYNGEE. The ends lost 3 bases at V and 4 bases at J; junction bases unmatched: 9. For the CDR3, the DNA is TGTGCCAGCAGCGCCGGGGACAGCCTCTCCTATGGCTACACCTTC. This translates into CASSAGDSLSYGYTF.

The CDR3: CASIPGGSGRVGLNLYEQFF. CDR3 coding DNA: TGTGCCAGCATTCCCGGAGGTAGCGGGAGGGTGGGGCTAAATTTGTATGAGCAGTTCTTC. This chain uses TRBV6-1 with TRBJ2-1; 11 positions agree with TRBD2. Germline V CDR1 and CDR2: MNHNS, SASEGT. The CDR3 extends over 20 amino acids. With 7 bases clipped from V and 8 bases from J, the junction kept 25 bases outside the gene matches.

The chain combines TRBV19 with TRBJ2-4, with 9 bases fitting TRBD2. The CDR3 spans 14 residues. V lost 6 bases and J lost 5; bases outside the gene matches: 5. The germline V gene has CDR1 LNHDA and CDR2 SQIVND (reference sequence). The CDR3 nucleotides are TGTGCCAGTAGGGGTAGCGGGGGAGAAAACATTCAGTACTTC. Translating gives CASRGSGGENIQYF.

This clonotype came up many times. The gene calls are TRBV6-1 and TRBJ2-1; 8 nucleotides line up with TRBD2. V gave up 7 bases and J gave up 2 bases; unmatched junction bases: 16. Looked up from germline, CDR1 is MNHNS and CDR2 is SASEGT. The CDR3 covers 18 residues. CDR3 sequence reads: CASIKRPASGSAYNEQFF. Written as DNA, the CDR3 is TGTGCCAGCATTAAACGGCCCGCCAGCGGGAGCGCCTACAATGAGCAGTTCTTC.

The rearrangement uses TRBV4-2 and TRBJ1-1; TRBD1 matches 7 bases. The CDR3 consists of 12 residues. CDR1 and CDR2 (germline): LGHNA, YNFKEQ. V lost 1 base to trimming and J lost 11 bases; unmatched junction nucleotides: 4. The DNA for the CDR3 is TGTGCCAGCAGCCAAGCAGGACAGGCTGCTTTCTTT. It is translated as CASSQAGQAAFF.

The rearrangement links TRBV20-1 to TRBJ1-5, with D tentatively TRBD1 (6 bases). CDR1 DFQATT and CDR2 SNEGSKA come from the germline V gene (reference sequence). Trimming removed 1 base at V and 3 bases at J, with 10 bases between. The CDR3 spans 14 residues. Here the CDR3 DNA reads TGCAGTGCTAGAGCAGGGGCACCCAATCAGCCCCAGCATTTT. It yields the protein CSARAGAPNQPQHF.

Ten or more counts support this clonotype. The J gene is TRBJ1-3, the V gene TRBV6-1, with TRBD1 as a possible D gene (5 bases). Deletions cut 5 bases from V and 4 bases from J, with 12 bases between. The germline V gene has CDR1 MNHNS and CDR2 SASEGT. The CDR3 has 14 amino acids. The CDR3 coding sequence is TGTGCCAGCAGTTGGGGCAGATCAGGAAACACCATATATTTT. Protein product: CASSWGRSGNTIYF.

This clonotype has at least ten counts. The chain combines TRBV28 with TRBJ2-1; D gene uncertain. The V gene lost 6 bases and the J gene lost 1 base, with 16 bases spanning the gap. The CDR3 has 16 residues. Germline loops: CDR1 MDHEN, CDR2 SYDVKM. CDR3 in DNA: TGTGCCAGCAGCCAAAGGGCCTCTCGATCCTACAATGAGCAGTTCTTC. Protein: CASSQRASRSYNEQFF.

This clonotype has at least ten counts. V is TRBV28 and J is TRBJ2-7; D is unclear. Germline-derived CDR1 and CDR2 are MDHEN and SYDVKM. CDR3 length equals 13 residues. V lost 7 bases to trimming and J lost 4 bases, with 14 bases between them. The CDR3, as DNA: TGTGCCAGCACCCCATCCGACAAATACGAGCAGTACTTC. Translating gives CASTPSDKYEQYF.

The chain joins TRBV6-1 to TRBJ2-5, with 12 bases matching TRBD2. Trimming removed 6 bases from V and 4 bases from J; junction bases left unmatched: 9. Germline values: CDR1 MNHNS, CDR2 SASEGT. CDR3 size: 16 residues. The CDR3 spells CASRTSGSDLVETQYF. DNA for the CDR3: TGTGCCAGCAGGACTAGCGGGAGTGATCTCGTAGAGACCCAGTACTTC.

This clonotype was detected many times. The chain recombines TRBV3-1 with TRBJ1-1; D is undetermined. Germline loops: CDR1 LGHDT, CDR2 YNNKEL (reference sequence). The CDR3 runs 11 residues. V lost 1 base, J lost 7 bases, and 4 bases lay in between. Written as DNA, the CDR3 is TGTGCCAGCAGCCAAGCCAGTGAAGCTTTCTTT. As protein: CASSQASEAFF.

This chain links TRBV7-3 with TRBJ2-7, with D perhaps TRBD2 (5 bases). This CDR3 spans 15 amino acids. Germline values: CDR1 SGHTA, CDR2 FQGTGA. The V end lost 2 bases, the J end lost 2 bases, and 13 bases lay between the germline ends. The CDR3 DNA is TGTGCCAGCAGCTTACATGGCGGGCCTACCTACGAGCAGTACTTC. This codes for CASSLHGGPTYEQYF.

This clonotype occurred many times. The CDR3 DNA follows: TGTGCCAGCAGCTTGGCGGGAGGTGGCGCAGATACGCAGTATTTT. Its translation: CASSLAGGGADTQYF. The chain is built from TRBV7-6 and TRBJ2-3, with TRBD2 identical over 8 bases. J gave up 4 bases and V 3 bases, and 6 bases lay outside the gene matches. This CDR3 is 15 amino acids long. Germline V CDR1 and CDR2: SGHVS, FNYEAQ.